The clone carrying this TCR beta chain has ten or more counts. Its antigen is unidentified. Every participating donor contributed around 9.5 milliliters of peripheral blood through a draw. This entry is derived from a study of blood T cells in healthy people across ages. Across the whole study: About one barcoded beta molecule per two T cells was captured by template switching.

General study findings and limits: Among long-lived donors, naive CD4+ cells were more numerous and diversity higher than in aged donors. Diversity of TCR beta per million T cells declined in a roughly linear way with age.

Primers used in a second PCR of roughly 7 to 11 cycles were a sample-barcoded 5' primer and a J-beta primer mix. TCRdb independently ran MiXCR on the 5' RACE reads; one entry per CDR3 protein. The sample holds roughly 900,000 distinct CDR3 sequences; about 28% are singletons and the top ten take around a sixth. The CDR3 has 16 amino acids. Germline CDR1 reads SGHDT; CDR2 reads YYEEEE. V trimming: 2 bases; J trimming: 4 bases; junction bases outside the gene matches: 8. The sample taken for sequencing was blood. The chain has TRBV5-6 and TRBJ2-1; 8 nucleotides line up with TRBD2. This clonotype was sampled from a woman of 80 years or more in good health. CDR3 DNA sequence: TGTGCCAGCAGCTTCTCGACTAGCGCGGGGTACAATGAGCAGTTCTTC. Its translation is CASSFSTSAGYNEQFF.